Detailed here is one T cell receptor beta chain. Repertoires were generated with immunoSEQ multiplex PCR, while TCRdb's copy carries only in-frame clones and drops some. The sample carries roughly 110,000 clones, around 92% recorded once. The sample is drawn from a study of T cell changes during pregnancy in multiple sclerosis. The germline V and J ends were trimmed by 4 bases and 4 bases, with 14 bases remaining between them. This CDR3 has 15 residues. Per the germline V gene, CDR1 is SGHNT and CDR2 is YYREEE (reference sequence). The sample was peripheral blood, taken after pregnancy. The V and J genes are TRBV5-4 and TRBJ2-2; D not certain. This sequence was found in a female donor with multiple sclerosis, enrolled in a pregnancy study. Written as DNA, the CDR3 is TGTGCCAGCAGCCCCGACACCTTTGGCACCGGGGAGCTGTTTTTT. Translation gives CASSPDTFGTGELFF.